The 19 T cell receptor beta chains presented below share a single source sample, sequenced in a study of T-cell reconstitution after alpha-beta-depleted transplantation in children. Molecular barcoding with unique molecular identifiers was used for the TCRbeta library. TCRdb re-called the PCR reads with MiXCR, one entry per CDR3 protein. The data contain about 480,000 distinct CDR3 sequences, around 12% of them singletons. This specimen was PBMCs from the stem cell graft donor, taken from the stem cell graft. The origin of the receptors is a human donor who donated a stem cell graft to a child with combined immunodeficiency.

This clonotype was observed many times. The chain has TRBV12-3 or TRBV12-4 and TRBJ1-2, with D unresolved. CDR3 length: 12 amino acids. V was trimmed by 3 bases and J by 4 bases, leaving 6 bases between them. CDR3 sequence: CASSFSTYGYTF. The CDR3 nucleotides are TGTGCCAGCAGTTTTTCTACCTATGGCTACACCTTC.

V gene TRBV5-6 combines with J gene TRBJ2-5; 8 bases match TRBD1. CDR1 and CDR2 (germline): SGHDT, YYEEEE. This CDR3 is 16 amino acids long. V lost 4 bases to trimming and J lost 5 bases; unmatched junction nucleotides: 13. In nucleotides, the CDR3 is TGTGCCAGCAGCCTCGGGCAGGGGGCATCCGGGGAGACCCAGTACTTC. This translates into CASSLGQGASGETQYF.

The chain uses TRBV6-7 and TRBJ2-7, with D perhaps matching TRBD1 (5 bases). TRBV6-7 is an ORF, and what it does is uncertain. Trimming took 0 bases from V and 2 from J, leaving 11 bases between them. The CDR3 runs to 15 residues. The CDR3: CASSYSGPGAYEQYF. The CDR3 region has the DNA TGTGCCAGCAGTTACTCGGGGCCAGGAGCCTACGAGCAGTACTTC.

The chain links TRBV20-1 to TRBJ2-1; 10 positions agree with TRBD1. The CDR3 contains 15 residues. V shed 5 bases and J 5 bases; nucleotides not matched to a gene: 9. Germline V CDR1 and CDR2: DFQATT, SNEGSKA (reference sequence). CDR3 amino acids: CSALHGGTGDNEQFF. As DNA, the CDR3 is TGCAGTGCTCTACATGGGGGGACAGGGGACAATGAGCAGTTCTTC.

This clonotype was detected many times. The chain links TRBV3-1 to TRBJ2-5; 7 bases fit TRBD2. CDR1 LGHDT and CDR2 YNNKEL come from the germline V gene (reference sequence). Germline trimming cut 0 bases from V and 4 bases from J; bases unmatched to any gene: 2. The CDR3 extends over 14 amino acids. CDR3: CASSQDRTRETQYF. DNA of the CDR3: TGTGCCAGCAGCCAAGATCGGACTAGAGAGACCCAGTACTTC.

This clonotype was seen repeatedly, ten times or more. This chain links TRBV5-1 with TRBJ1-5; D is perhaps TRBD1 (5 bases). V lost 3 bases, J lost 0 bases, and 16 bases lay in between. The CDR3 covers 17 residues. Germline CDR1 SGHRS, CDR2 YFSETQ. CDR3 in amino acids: CASSCTRDSDSNQPQHF. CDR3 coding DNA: TGCGCCAGCAGCTGTACCCGGGACTCAGATAGCAATCAGCCCCAGCATTTT.

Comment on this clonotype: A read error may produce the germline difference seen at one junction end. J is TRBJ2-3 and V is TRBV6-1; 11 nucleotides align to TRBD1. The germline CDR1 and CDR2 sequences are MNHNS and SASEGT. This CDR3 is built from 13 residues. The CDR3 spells CASSPLTGQGGAF. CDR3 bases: TGTGCCAGCAGCCCCTTGACGGGACAGGGGGGCGCATTT.

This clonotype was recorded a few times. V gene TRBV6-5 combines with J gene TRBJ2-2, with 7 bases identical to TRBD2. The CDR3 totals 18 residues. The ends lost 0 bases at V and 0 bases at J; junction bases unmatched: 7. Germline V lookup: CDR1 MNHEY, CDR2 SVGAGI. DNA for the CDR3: TGTGCCAGCAGTTACTCGAAGTCTCTAGCGGCGAACACCGGGGAGCTGTTTTTT. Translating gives CASSYSKSLAANTGELFF.

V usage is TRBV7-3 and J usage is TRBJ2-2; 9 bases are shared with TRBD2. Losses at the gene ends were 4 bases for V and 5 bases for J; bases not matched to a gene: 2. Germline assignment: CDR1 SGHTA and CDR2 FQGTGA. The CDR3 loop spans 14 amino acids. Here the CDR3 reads CASSSAGGTGELFF. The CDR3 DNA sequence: TGTGCCAGCAGCTCCGCGGGGGGGACCGGGGAGCTGTTTTTT.

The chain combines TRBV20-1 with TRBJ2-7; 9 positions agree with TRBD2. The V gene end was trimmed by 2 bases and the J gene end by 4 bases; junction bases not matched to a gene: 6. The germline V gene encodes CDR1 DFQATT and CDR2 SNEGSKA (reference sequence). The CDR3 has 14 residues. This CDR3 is CSARKTSGVYEQYF. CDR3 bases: TGCAGTGCTAGAAAGACTAGCGGAGTATACGAGCAGTACTTC.

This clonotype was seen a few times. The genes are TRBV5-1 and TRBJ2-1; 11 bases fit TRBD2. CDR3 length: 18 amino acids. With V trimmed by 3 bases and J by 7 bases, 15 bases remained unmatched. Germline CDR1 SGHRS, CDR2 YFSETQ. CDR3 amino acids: CASSSLAGDPLTSNEQFF. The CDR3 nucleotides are TGCGCCAGCAGCTCACTAGCGGGAGATCCCCTTACTTCAAATGAGCAGTTCTTC.

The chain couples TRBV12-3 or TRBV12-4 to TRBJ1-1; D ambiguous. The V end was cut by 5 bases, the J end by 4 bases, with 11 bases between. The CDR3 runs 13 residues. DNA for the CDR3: TGTGCCAGCAGTCAAGTTATGGGCACTGAAGCTTTCTTT. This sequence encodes CASSQVMGTEAFF.

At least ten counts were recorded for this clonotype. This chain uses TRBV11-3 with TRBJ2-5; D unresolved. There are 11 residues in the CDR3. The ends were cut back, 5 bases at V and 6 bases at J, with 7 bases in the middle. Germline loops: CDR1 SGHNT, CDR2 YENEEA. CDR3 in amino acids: CASSEIKTQYF. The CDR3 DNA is TGTGCCAGCAGCGAGATTAAGACCCAGTACTTC.

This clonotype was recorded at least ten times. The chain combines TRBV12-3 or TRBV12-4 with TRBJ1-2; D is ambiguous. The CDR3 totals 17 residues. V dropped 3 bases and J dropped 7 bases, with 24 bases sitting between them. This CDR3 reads CASSFVWGVGGTFGYTF. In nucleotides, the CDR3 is TGTGCCAGCAGTTTTGTGTGGGGAGTCGGCGGTACGTTTGGCTACACCTTC.

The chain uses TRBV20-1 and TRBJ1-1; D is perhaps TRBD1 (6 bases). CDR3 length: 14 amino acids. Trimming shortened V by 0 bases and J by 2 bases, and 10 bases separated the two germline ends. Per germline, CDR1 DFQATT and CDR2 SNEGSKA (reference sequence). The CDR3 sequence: CSARDIGTNTEAFF. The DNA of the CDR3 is TGCAGTGCTAGAGATATAGGGACAAACACTGAAGCTTTCTTT.

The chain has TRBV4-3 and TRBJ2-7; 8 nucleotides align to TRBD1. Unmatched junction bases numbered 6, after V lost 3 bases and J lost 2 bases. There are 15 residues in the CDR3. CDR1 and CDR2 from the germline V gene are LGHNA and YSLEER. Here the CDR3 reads CASSQDPTGAYEQYF. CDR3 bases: TGCGCCAGCAGCCAGGATCCGACAGGGGCCTACGAGCAGTACTTC.

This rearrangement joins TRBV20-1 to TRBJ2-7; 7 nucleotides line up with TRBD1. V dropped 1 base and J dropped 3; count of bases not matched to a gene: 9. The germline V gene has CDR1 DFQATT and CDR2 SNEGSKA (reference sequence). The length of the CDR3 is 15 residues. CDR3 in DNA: TGCAGTGCTAGAGCCCCGGGACAGACAAGCTACGAGCAGTACTTC. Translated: CSARAPGQTSYEQYF.

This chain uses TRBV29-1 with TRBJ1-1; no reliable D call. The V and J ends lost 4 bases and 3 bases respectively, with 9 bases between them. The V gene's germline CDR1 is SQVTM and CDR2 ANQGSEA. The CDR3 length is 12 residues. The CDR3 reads CSVVGQYTEAFF. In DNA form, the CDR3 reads TGCAGCGTTGTAGGGCAATACACTGAAGCTTTCTTT.

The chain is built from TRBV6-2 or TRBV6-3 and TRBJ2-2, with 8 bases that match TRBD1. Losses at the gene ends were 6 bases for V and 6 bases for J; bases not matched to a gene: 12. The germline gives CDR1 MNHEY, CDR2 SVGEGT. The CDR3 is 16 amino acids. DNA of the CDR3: TGTGCCAGCAGGCGACCAGGGGGCGCGGTCCCCGGGGAGCTGTTTTTT. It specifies CASRRPGGAVPGELFF.